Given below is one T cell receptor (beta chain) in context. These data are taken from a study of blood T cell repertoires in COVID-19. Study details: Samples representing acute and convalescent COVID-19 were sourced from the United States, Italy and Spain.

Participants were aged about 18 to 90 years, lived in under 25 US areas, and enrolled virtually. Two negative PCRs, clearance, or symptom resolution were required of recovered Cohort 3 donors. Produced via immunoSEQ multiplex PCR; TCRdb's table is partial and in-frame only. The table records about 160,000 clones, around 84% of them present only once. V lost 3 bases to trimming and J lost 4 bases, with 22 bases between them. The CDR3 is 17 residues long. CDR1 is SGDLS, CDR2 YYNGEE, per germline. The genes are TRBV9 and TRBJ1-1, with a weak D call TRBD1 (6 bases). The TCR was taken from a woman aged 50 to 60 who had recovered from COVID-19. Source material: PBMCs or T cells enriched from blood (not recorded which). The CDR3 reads CASSGYRALGESTEAFF. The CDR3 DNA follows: TGTGCCAGCAGCGGATACAGGGCCTTAGGAGAGTCCACTGAAGCTTTCTTT.